This TCR beta chain is drawn from a study of blood T cell repertoires in COVID-19. Data came from immunoSEQ multiplex PCR; TCRdb stores just in-frame clones and leaves some out. The top ten hold roughly 60% of the sample, which has tens of thousands of clones, roughly 80% seen once. V gave up 6 bases and J gave up 8 bases, with 23 bases separating them. Per germline, CDR1 SGDLS and CDR2 YYNGEE. The CDR3 spans 15 residues. Sequencing input: peripheral blood. This clonotype originated in a woman older than 75 with acute or convalescent COVID-19. The rearrangement links TRBV9 to TRBJ1-1; unclear D gene. The CDR3 reads CASTRSPVEIREAFF. The CDR3 DNA is TGTGCCAGCACCCGTAGCCCCGTCGAGATCCGGGAAGCTTTCTTT.